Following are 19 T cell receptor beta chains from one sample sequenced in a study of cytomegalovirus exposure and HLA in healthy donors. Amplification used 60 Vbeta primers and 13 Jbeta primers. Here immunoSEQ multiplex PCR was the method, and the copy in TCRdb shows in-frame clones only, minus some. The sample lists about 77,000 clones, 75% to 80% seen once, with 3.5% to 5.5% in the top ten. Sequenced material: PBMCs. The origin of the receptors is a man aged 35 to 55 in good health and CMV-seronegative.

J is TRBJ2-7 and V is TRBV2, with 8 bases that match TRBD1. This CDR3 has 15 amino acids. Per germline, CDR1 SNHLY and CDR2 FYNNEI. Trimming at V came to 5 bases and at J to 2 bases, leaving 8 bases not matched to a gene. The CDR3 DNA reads TGTGCCAGCAGTCCGGACAGGGCGGGCGCCTACGAGCAGTACTTC. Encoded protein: CASSPDRAGAYEQYF.

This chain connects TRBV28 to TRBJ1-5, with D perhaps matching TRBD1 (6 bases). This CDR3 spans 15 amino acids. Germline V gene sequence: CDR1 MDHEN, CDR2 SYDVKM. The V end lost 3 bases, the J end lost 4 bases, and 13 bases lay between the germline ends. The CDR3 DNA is TGTGCCAGCAGTTTGCCCCCAGGACAGAATCAGCCCCAGCATTTT. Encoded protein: CASSLPPGQNQPQHF.

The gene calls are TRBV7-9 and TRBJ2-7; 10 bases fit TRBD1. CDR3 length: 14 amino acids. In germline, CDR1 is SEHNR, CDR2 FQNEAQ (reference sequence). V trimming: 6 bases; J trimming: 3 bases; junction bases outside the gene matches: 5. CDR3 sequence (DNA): TGTGCCAGCAGGGCCGGGACAGGGGTCTACGAGCAGTACTTC. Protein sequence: CASRAGTGVYEQYF.

CDR3 loop: CAISDGHSTDTQYF. As DNA, the CDR3 is TGTGCCATCAGTGATGGGCACAGCACAGATACGCAGTATTTT. The chain carries TRBV10-3 and TRBJ2-3; D is unresolved. CDR3 size: 14 residues. V was cut by 3 bases and J by 0 bases, with 7 bases left in between. Germline V gives CDR1 ENHRY, CDR2 SYGVKD.

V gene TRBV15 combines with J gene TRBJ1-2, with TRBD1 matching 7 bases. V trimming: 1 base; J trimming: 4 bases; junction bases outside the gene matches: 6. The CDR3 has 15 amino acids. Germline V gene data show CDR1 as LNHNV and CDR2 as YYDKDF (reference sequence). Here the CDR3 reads CATSRGRDSVYGYTF. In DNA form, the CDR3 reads TGTGCCACCAGCAGAGGCCGGGACAGTGTCTATGGCTACACCTTC.

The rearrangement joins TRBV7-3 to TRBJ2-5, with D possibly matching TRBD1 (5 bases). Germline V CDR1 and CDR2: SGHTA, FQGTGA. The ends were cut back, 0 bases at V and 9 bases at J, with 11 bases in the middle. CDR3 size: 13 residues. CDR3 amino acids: CASSLTGKGAQYF. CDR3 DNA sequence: TGTGCCAGCAGCTTAACGGGGAAAGGGGCCCAGTACTTC.

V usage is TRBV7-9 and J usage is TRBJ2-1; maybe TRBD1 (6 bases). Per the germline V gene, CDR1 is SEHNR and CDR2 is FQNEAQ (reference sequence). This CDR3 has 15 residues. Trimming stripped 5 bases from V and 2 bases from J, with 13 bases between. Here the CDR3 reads CASSLRGTPYNEQFF. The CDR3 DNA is TGTGCCAGCAGCCTCAGGGGAACCCCCTACAATGAGCAGTTCTTC.

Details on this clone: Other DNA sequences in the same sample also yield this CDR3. This CDR3 reads CASTRGTGEEKLFF. Written as DNA, the CDR3 is TGTGCCAGCACCCGGGGGACAGGGGAGGAAAAACTGTTTTTT. The chain has TRBV6-5 and TRBJ1-4; 10 bases fit TRBD1. Germline V lookup: CDR1 MNHEY, CDR2 SVGAGI. The CDR3 sequence is 14 residues long. V gave up 7 bases and J gave up 8 bases; unmatched junction bases: 7.

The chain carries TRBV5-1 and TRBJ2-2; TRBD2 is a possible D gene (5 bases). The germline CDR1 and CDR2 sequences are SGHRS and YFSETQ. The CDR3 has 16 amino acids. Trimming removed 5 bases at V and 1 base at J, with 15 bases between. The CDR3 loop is CASSRDLPENTGELFF. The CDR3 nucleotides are TGCGCCAGCAGTCGGGATCTACCCGAGAACACCGGGGAGCTGTTTTTT.

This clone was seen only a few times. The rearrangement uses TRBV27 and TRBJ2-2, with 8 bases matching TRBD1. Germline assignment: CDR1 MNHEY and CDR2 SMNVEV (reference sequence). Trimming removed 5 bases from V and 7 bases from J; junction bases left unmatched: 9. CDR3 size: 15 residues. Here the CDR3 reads CASSARTGRSGELFF. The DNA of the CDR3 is TGTGCCAGCAGTGCCCGGACAGGGAGGAGCGGGGAGCTGTTTTTT.

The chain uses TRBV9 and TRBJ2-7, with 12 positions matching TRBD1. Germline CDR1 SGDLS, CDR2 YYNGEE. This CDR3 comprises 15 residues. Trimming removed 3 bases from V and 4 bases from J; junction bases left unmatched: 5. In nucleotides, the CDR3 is TGTGCCAGCAGCGCCCGGGACAGGGGGCCTTACGAGCAGTACTTC. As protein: CASSARDRGPYEQYF.

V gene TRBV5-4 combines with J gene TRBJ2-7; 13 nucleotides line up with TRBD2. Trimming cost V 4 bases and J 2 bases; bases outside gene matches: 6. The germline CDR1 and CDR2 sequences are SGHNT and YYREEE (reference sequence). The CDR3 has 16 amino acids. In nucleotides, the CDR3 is TGTGCCAGCAGCCGAGGGACTAGCGGGATTACCTACGAGCAGTACTTC. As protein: CASSRGTSGITYEQYF.

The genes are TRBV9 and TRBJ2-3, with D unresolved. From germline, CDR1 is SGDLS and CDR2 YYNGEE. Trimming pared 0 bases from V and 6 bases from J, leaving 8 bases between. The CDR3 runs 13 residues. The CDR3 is CASSVVSGDTQYF. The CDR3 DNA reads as TGTGCCAGCAGCGTAGTTTCCGGGGATACGCAGTATTTT.

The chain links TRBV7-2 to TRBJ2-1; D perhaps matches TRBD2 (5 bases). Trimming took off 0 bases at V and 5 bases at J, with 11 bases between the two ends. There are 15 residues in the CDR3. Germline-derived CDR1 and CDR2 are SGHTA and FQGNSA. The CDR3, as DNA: TGTGCCAGCAGCTTAGCCCCGGGAATGAACAATGAGCAGTTCTTC. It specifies CASSLAPGMNNEQFF.

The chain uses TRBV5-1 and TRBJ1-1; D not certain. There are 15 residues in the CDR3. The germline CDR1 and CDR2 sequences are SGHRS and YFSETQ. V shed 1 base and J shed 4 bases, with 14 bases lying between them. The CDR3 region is CASSLRSTGLTEAFF. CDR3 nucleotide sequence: TGCGCCAGCAGCTTGAGGTCCACGGGTCTCACTGAAGCTTTCTTT.

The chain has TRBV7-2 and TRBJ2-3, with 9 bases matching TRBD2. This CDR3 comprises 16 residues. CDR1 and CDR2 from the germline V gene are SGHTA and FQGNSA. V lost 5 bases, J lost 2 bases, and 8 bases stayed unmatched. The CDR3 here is CASSTTSGGNTDTQYF. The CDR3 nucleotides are TGTGCCAGCAGCACTACGAGCGGGGGGAACACAGATACGCAGTATTTT.

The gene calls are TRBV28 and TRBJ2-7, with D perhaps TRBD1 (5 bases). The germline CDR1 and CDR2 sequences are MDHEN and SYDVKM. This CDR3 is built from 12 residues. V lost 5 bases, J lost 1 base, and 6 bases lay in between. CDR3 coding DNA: TGTGCCAGCAGTGACAGTTCCTACGAGCAGTACTTC. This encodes CASSDSSYEQYF.

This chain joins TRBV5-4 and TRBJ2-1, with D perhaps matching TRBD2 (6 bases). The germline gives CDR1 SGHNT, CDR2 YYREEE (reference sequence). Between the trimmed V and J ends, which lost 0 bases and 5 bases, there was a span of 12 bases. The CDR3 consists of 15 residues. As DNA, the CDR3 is TGTGCCAGCAGCTTGGGGGGCCGGGAGAACAATGAGCAGTTCTTC. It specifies CASSLGGRENNEQFF.

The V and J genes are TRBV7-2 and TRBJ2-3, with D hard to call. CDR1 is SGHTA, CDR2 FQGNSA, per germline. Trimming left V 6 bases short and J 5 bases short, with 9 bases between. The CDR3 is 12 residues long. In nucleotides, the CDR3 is TGTGCCAGCAGTCACGAGTTAGATACGCAGTATTTT. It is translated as CASSHELDTQYF.